Below, 18 T cell receptor beta chains from the same sample are listed, as sequenced in a study of spatial heterogeneity in lung cancer. Time point noted: blood at routine non-recurrence follow-up after resection. Whole RNA obtained from tumor, nontumor lung or frozen PBMC underwent sequencing without sorting. TCRdb re-derived calls from the 5' RACE reads in MiXCR, one entry per CDR3 protein. The profile shows around 47,000 distinct CDR3 sequences, about 7.4% of them singletons. The specimen comprised PBMCs, sampled at follow-up. These receptors came from a female donor with early-stage non-small cell lung cancer.

The V gene is TRBV7-9, the J gene TRBJ2-5; D not certain. The CDR3 length is 13 residues. V was shortened by 5 bases and J by 5 bases, with 12 bases between the two germline ends. Germline V gene sequence: CDR1 SEHNR, CDR2 FQNEAQ (reference sequence). The CDR3 region has the DNA TGTGCCAGCAGCCCACAAGTGATGGAGACCCAGTACTTC. It encodes CASSPQVMETQYF.

This clonotype was seen ten or more times. V is TRBV30 and J is TRBJ2-1; a possible D gene is TRBD2 (7 bases). The CDR3 loop spans 13 amino acids. V shed 1 base and J shed 8 bases, with 12 bases lying between them. Germline assignment: CDR1 GTSNPN and CDR2 SVGIG (reference sequence). The CDR3 nucleotides read TGTGCCTGGAGTGCGGGGGCGGGGGATGAGCAGTTCTTC. Amino acid sequence: CAWSAGAGDEQFF.

This clonotype showed up many times. This chain connects TRBV5-1 to TRBJ2-5; D is ambiguous. This CDR3 has 13 amino acids. Germline V CDR1 and CDR2: SGHRS, YFSETQ. Trimming took off 2 bases at V and 4 bases at J, with 9 bases between the two ends. CDR3 region: CASSFNLGETQYF. DNA for the CDR3: TGCGCCAGCAGCTTCAATTTGGGAGAGACCCAGTACTTC.

This clonotype has at least ten counts. The chain carries TRBV6-2 or TRBV6-3 and TRBJ2-3; D possibly corresponds to TRBD1 (6 bases). CDR3 size: 15 residues. From germline, CDR1 is MNHEY and CDR2 SVGEGT. With 6 bases removed from V and 3 bases from J, the gap between germline ends came to 16 bases. The chain's CDR3 is CASRNTGLRTDTQYF. The CDR3 nucleotides read TGTGCCAGCAGAAACACAGGGCTACGAACAGATACGCAGTATTTT.

There are a few counts of this clonotype. CDR3 amino acids: CASSIPGNQETQYF. CDR3 in DNA: TGTGCCAGCAGCATTCCGGGAAACCAAGAGACCCAGTACTTC. The chain couples TRBV7-2 to TRBJ2-5; a weak D match, TRBD2 (5 bases). Trimming shortened V by 5 bases and J by 0 bases, and 10 bases separated the two germline ends. The CDR3 length is 14 residues. Germline V gene sequence: CDR1 SGHTA, CDR2 FQGNSA.

This clonotype has ten or more counts. V usage is TRBV19 and J usage is TRBJ2-3, with a tentative D call TRBD2 (7 bases). Germline-derived CDR1 and CDR2 are LNHDA and SQIVND (reference sequence). CDR3 length: 15 residues. Between the trimmed V and J ends, which lost 3 bases and 2 bases, there was a span of 12 bases. The CDR3 sequence: CASSIVRGATDTQYF. CDR3 DNA sequence: TGTGCCAGTAGTATCGTACGGGGGGCCACAGATACGCAGTATTTT. Full variable domain (missing parts from reference TRBV19 and TRBJ2-3): DGGITQSPKYLFRKEGQNVTLSCEQNLNHDAMYWYRQDPGQGLRLIYYSQIVNDFQKGDIAEGYSVSREKKESFPLTVTSAQKNPTAFYLCASSIVRGATDTQYFGPGTRLTVL.

This clonotype was counted at least ten times. The genes are TRBV24-1 and TRBJ2-3; D is unresolved. CDR1 KGHDR and CDR2 SFDVKD come from the germline V gene. This CDR3 region has 13 residues. V was clipped by 9 bases and J by 1 base, with 10 bases between them. Here the CDR3 DNA reads TGTGCCACCTCTGATGGCCGCACAGATACGCAGTATTTT. Translation gives CATSDGRTDTQYF.

This rearrangement joins TRBV5-1 to TRBJ2-7; no reliable D call. This CDR3 contains 12 residues. Trimming stripped 4 bases from V and 4 bases from J, with 9 bases between. Germline V CDR1 and CDR2: SGHRS, YFSETQ. The CDR3 nucleotides read TGCGCCAGCAGCGCGGTCGGTTACGAGCAGTACTTC. It is translated as CASSAVGYEQYF.

In this sample, this clonotype turned up many times. The V call is TRBV4-1, the J call TRBJ2-7; tentatively, D is TRBD2 (7 bases). This CDR3 has 14 residues. Trimming took 6 bases from V and 2 from J, leaving 14 bases between them. Germline V gene lookup returns CDR1 MGHRA and CDR2 YSYEKL. The chain's CDR3 is CASRVRGGAYEQYF. DNA of the CDR3: TGCGCCAGCAGGGTTCGCGGGGGCGCCTACGAGCAGTACTTC.

This clonotype was counted many times. The gene calls are TRBV20-1 and TRBJ2-1; TRBD2 is a possible D gene (6 bases). Per the germline V gene, CDR1 is DFQATT and CDR2 is SNEGSKA (reference sequence). This CDR3 contains 14 residues. Trimming removed 4 bases from V and 5 bases from J, with 15 bases in between. CDR3 nucleotide sequence: TGCAGTGCTACGCCCCCGGGGGACGACAATGAGCAGTTCTTC. Translating it yields CSATPPGDDNEQFF.

The CDR3 nucleotides are TGCGCCAGCCTTCACCCCACCAACACCGGGGAGCTGTTTTTT. The encoded protein is CASLHPTNTGELFF. This sequence joins TRBV5-1 and TRBJ2-2; D unclear. Germline CDR1 is SGHRS and CDR2 is YFSETQ. The CDR3 totals 14 residues. Trimming took off 7 bases at V and 2 bases at J, with 12 bases between the two ends.

This clonotype showed up many times. V gene TRBV5-1 combines with J gene TRBJ2-2; D possibly uses TRBD1 or TRBD2 (5 bases each). Germline V gene sequence: CDR1 SGHRS, CDR2 YFSETQ. Between the trimmed V and J ends, which lost 0 bases and 4 bases, there was a span of 16 bases. The CDR3 extends over 17 amino acids. The CDR3 DNA reads TGCGCCAGCAGCTTGGCCCCCGGGACGGCCCCCACCGGGGAGCTGTTTTTT. Translated: CASSLAPGTAPTGELFF.

This clonotype was seen more than once but under ten times. DNA for the CDR3: TGTGCCAGCAGCCCCAGAGACAGGGGGCGGAAACCCCAAGACGTCCTGACTTTC. Its translation is CASSPRDRGRKPQDVLTF. This chain links TRBV7-9 with TRBJ2-6, with 10 bases lining up with TRBD1. Germline loops: CDR1 SEHNR, CDR2 FQNEAQ (reference sequence). This CDR3 has 18 residues. The V segment lost 5 bases and the J segment 11 bases; nucleotides outside the gene matches: 18.

There are many counts of this clonotype. The chain has TRBV6-1 and TRBJ1-5, with D possibly TRBD1 on 5 matching bases. The CDR3 loop spans 17 amino acids. From germline, CDR1 is MNHNS and CDR2 SASEGT. Trimming took off 6 bases at V and 7 bases at J, with 25 bases between the two ends. CDR3 protein: CASRNRPGPRTDQPQHF. The CDR3, as DNA: TGTGCCAGCAGAAATCGTCCGGGACCCCGGACCGACCAGCCCCAGCATTTT.

This clonotype has a handful of counts. The V gene is TRBV3-1, the J gene TRBJ2-5, with unresolved D. The V end lost 2 bases, the J end lost 2 bases, and 3 bases lay between the germline ends. This CDR3 contains 12 residues. The V gene's germline CDR1 is LGHDT and CDR2 YNNKEL (reference sequence). The CDR3 protein is CASSQNQETQYF. CDR3 bases: TGTGCCAGCAGCCAAAATCAAGAGACCCAGTACTTC.

This clonotype showed up many times. J is TRBJ1-6 and V is TRBV6-1, with 9 bases matching TRBD1. V shed 4 bases, J shed 8 bases, and the junction held 9 bases outside the gene matches. The germline gives CDR1 MNHNS, CDR2 SASEGT. The CDR3 loop spans 16 amino acids. The chain's CDR3 is CASSVVARTGDSPLHF. The CDR3 coding sequence is TGTGCCAGCAGTGTGGTCGCGAGGACAGGGGATTCACCCCTCCACTTT.

The CDR3, as DNA: TGTGCCAGCAGCCGACGGGGGGCAGATGGCTACACCTTC. Amino acid sequence: CASSRRGADGYTF. This chain uses TRBV3-1 with TRBJ1-2; a possible D gene is TRBD1 (6 bases). V was shortened by 4 bases and J by 6 bases, with 12 bases between the two germline ends. The CDR3 covers 13 residues. In germline, CDR1 is LGHDT, CDR2 YNNKEL (reference sequence).

The chain combines TRBV28 with TRBJ2-7; 8 bases are shared with TRBD2. Germline V gene data show CDR1 as MDHEN and CDR2 as SYDVKM. The CDR3 length is 15 residues. With V trimmed by 7 bases and J by 1 base, 9 bases remained unmatched. Here the CDR3 reads CASKRSGALSYEQYF. CDR3 nucleotides: TGTGCCAGCAAACGTAGCGGGGCCCTATCCTACGAGCAGTACTTC.